This T cell receptor beta chain appears in the sequencing data of a study of blood T cell repertoires in COVID-19. Study information: Acute-phase and convalescent COVID-19 samples originated in the United States, Italy and Spain. Sources were T cells, B-cell-depleted T cells, or PBMCs; the material itself was cDNA or gDNA.

Data came from immunoSEQ multiplex PCR; TCRdb stores just in-frame clones and leaves some out. In the table there are 30,000 to 45,000 clones, around four fifths of which are singletons. Per the germline V gene, CDR1 is SGHAT and CDR2 is FQNNGV. V trimming: 1 base; J trimming: 3 bases; junction bases outside the gene matches: 6. The CDR3 runs to 15 residues. Sequenced sample: peripheral blood. This chain joins TRBV11-2 and TRBJ2-7, with 7 bases matching TRBD2. This TCR derives from a man aged 55 to 70 with acute or convalescent COVID-19. CDR3 protein: CASSLVSSGDYEQYF. The CDR3 DNA follows: TGTGCCAGCAGCTTAGTATCTAGCGGAGACTACGAGCAGTACTTC. Using reference TRBV11-2 and TRBJ2-7 for the parts outside the CDR3, the full variable domain is EAGVAQSPRYKIIEKRQSVAFWCNPISGHATLYWYQQILGQGPKLLIQFQNNGVVDDSQLPKDRFSAERLKGVDSTLKIQPAKLEDSAVYLCASSLVSSGDYEQYFGPGTRLTVT.